These T cell receptor beta chains were read from a single sample in a study of post-analysis software for immune sequencing data. TCRdb reanalysed the PCR reads using MiXCR and keeps one entry per CDR3 protein. The data hold 800,000 to 950,000 distinct CDR3 sequences, with about 50% observed a single time. Material: blood. These receptors were collected from a girl between 5 and 17 years old with multiple sclerosis. CDR3s include the opening cysteine and the closing phenylalanine or tryptophan. The D gene is left open where the match is weak. Part of the rows lack a size; the others show once, few, many or a class for expanded clones.

D gene: TRBD1
CDR3 length: 15
J gene: TRBJ1-5
clone size: NA
V gene: TRBV15
CDR3 DNA: TGTGCCACCAGCAGAGATTGGACAGGGACTCAGCCCCAGCATTTT
CDR3 protein: CATSRDWTGTQPQHF

D gene: NA
CDR3 length: 14
J gene: TRBJ2-5
clone size: few
V gene: TRBV4-2
CDR3 DNA: TGTGCCAGCAGCCCTACAGGCTTTTTAGAGACCCAGTACTTC
CDR3 protein: CASSPTGFLETQYF

D gene: TRBD2
CDR3 length: 14
J gene: TRBJ2-7
clone size: NA
V gene: TRBV7-2
CDR3 DNA: TGTGCCAGCACCCCCACGGGGGGCTCCTACGAGCAGTACTTC
CDR3 protein: CASTPTGGSYEQYF

D gene: NA
CDR3 length: 16
J gene: TRBJ2-7
clone size: NA
V gene: TRBV7-6
CDR3 DNA: TGTGCCAGCAGCTTAGAGCCGGGACAAAGCTCCTACGAGCAGTACTTC
CDR3 protein: CASSLEPGQSSYEQYF

D gene: TRBD2
CDR3 length: 13
J gene: TRBJ2-1
clone size: NA
V gene: TRBV20-1
CDR3 DNA: TGCAGTGCAGCAGCGGGGGCTCACAATGAGCAGTTCTTC
CDR3 protein: CSAAAGAHNEQFF

D gene: TRBD1
CDR3 length: 17
J gene: TRBJ1-1
clone size: NA
V gene: TRBV11-2
CDR3 DNA: TGTGCCAGCAGCTCCCCAGGGGGGGTTGGTGGAGTCACTGAAGCTTTCTTT
CDR3 protein: CASSSPGGVGGVTEAFF

D gene: NA
CDR3 length: 14
J gene: TRBJ2-7
clone size: NA
V gene: TRBV4-1
CDR3 DNA: TGCGCCAGCAGCCCTTATGGGGGCAACTACGAGCAGTACTTC
CDR3 protein: CASSPYGGNYEQYF

D gene: TRBD2
CDR3 length: 15
J gene: TRBJ2-1
clone size: NA
V gene: TRBV7-9
CDR3 DNA: TGTGCCAGCAGCTCCCCGGGACTAGCCTCAAATGAGCAGTTCTTC
CDR3 protein: CASSSPGLASNEQFF

D gene: NA
CDR3 length: 14
J gene: TRBJ2-3
clone size: NA
V gene: TRBV29-1
CDR3 DNA: TGCAGCGTTGGTGGCGCGTTCGGCACAGATACGCAGTATTTT
CDR3 protein: CSVGGAFGTDTQYF

D gene: TRBD1
CDR3 length: 15
J gene: TRBJ1-2
clone size: NA
V gene: TRBV20-1
CDR3 DNA: TGCAGTGCTAGAGATCGAGGGGGCGCGGGCTATGGCTACACCTTC
CDR3 protein: CSARDRGGAGYGYTF

D gene: TRBD2
CDR3 length: 16
J gene: TRBJ2-5
clone size: NA
V gene: TRBV7-2
CDR3 DNA: TGTGCCAGCAGCCTAAGCGGGGGGGGATGGTCGGAGACCCAGTACTTC
CDR3 protein: CASSLSGGGWSETQYF

D gene: NA
CDR3 length: 13
J gene: TRBJ1-1
clone size: NA
V gene: TRBV5-1
CDR3 DNA: TGCGCCAGCAGCTTGTCGAGGTTTGCTGAAGCTTTCTTT
CDR3 protein: CASSLSRFAEAFF

D gene: NA
CDR3 length: 15
J gene: TRBJ2-6
clone size: NA
V gene: TRBV5-1
CDR3 DNA: TGCGCCAGCACGAGCAGGGGCTCTGGGGCCAACGTCCTGACTTTC
CDR3 protein: CASTSRGSGANVLTF

D gene: TRBD1
CDR3 length: 14
J gene: TRBJ2-5
clone size: NA
V gene: TRBV27
CDR3 DNA: TGTGCCAGCAAGGCCAGGGGGCTTCAAGAGACCCAGTACTTC
CDR3 protein: CASKARGLQETQYF

D gene: NA
CDR3 length: 13
J gene: TRBJ2-7
clone size: NA
V gene: TRBV4-1
CDR3 DNA: TGCGCCAGCAGCCAACCAGGGAACCACGAGCAGTACTTC
CDR3 protein: CASSQPGNHEQYF

D gene: NA
CDR3 length: 15
J gene: TRBJ2-2
clone size: NA
V gene: TRBV5-1
CDR3 DNA: TGCGCCAGCAGCTTGGAAGACAGCCGCACCGGGGAGCTGTTTTTT
CDR3 protein: CASSLEDSRTGELFF

D gene: NA
CDR3 length: 14
J gene: TRBJ2-5
clone size: NA
V gene: TRBV20-1
CDR3 DNA: TGCAGTGCTAGAGACGGTGGGAGCGGACAGACCCAGTACTTC
CDR3 protein: CSARDGGSGQTQYF

D gene: NA
CDR3 length: 13
J gene: TRBJ2-7
clone size: NA
V gene: TRBV10-1
CDR3 DNA: TGCGCCAGCAGTGAAGAGCTAGCGCAAGAGCAGTACTTC
CDR3 protein: CASSEELAQEQYF

D gene: TRBD1
CDR3 length: 15
J gene: TRBJ2-1
clone size: NA
V gene: TRBV7-3
CDR3 DNA: TGTGCCAGCACTTACGGGCCAGGGGGTATAGATAAGCAATTCTTC
CDR3 protein: CASTYGPGGIDKQFF

D gene: NA
CDR3 length: 15
J gene: TRBJ2-3
clone size: NA
V gene: TRBV10-3
CDR3 DNA: TGTGCCATCAGTGAGGGGGGGGGCCATGCAGATACGCAGTATTTT
CDR3 protein: CAISEGGGHADTQYF

D gene: TRBD1
CDR3 length: 16
J gene: TRBJ1-6
clone size: NA
V gene: TRBV2
CDR3 DNA: TGTGCCAGCAGTGGTCGGGGACAGGGGGTGAATTCACCCCTCCACTTT
CDR3 protein: CASSGRGQGVNSPLHF

D gene: NA
CDR3 length: 13
J gene: TRBJ2-7
clone size: NA
V gene: TRBV18
CDR3 DNA: TGTGCCAGCTCACCACCGGCCGAGCACGAGCAGTACTTC
CDR3 protein: CASSPPAEHEQYF

D gene: TRBD1
CDR3 length: 16
J gene: TRBJ2-1
clone size: NA
V gene: TRBV29-1
CDR3 DNA: TGCAGCGTTGAAGGTCTAGCAGGACAGGGGGACAATGAGCAGTTCTTC
CDR3 protein: CSVEGLAGQGDNEQFF

D gene: TRBD2
CDR3 length: 15
J gene: TRBJ2-1
clone size: NA
V gene: TRBV7-3
CDR3 DNA: TGTGCCAGCAGCTCTAGCGGGGGGGCGGGCAATGAGCAGTTCTTC
CDR3 protein: CASSSSGGAGNEQFF

D gene: TRBD2
CDR3 length: 16
J gene: TRBJ2-3
clone size: NA
V gene: TRBV9
CDR3 DNA: TGTGCCAGCAGCCCCTGGACTAGCGGGAATCCAGATACGCAGTATTTT
CDR3 protein: CASSPWTSGNPDTQYF

D gene: NA
CDR3 length: 14
J gene: TRBJ2-7
clone size: NA
V gene: TRBV11-2
CDR3 DNA: TGTGCCATCCTCCCGGACACGCACTCCTACGAGCAGTACTTC
CDR3 protein: CAILPDTHSYEQYF

D gene: NA
CDR3 length: 11
J gene: TRBJ2-5
clone size: NA
V gene: TRBV2
CDR3 DNA: TGTGCCAGCAACGGGCAAGAGACCCAGTACTTC
CDR3 protein: CASNGQETQYF

D gene: NA
CDR3 length: 12
J gene: TRBJ2-5
clone size: NA
V gene: TRBV2
CDR3 DNA: TGTGCCAGCAACCCCGGAGCGGAGACCCAGTACTTC
CDR3 protein: CASNPGAETQYF

D gene: TRBD1
CDR3 length: 16
J gene: TRBJ1-5
clone size: NA
V gene: TRBV12-3/TRBV12-4
CDR3 DNA: TGTGCCAGCAGTTTATGGGGACAGGGGGTAGATCAGCCCCAGCATTTT
CDR3 protein: CASSLWGQGVDQPQHF

D gene: NA
CDR3 length: 13
J gene: TRBJ2-7
clone size: NA
V gene: TRBV7-2
CDR3 DNA: TGTGCCAGCAGCCAGCTTGGGCCCTACGAGCAGTACTTC
CDR3 protein: CASSQLGPYEQYF

D gene: NA
CDR3 length: 19
J gene: TRBJ2-3
clone size: NA
V gene: TRBV7-9
CDR3 DNA: TGTGCCAGCAGCTTTATTATTGGGGCGAGCGGAAACAGCACAGATACGCAGTATTTT
CDR3 protein: CASSFIIGASGNSTDTQYF

D gene: TRBD1
CDR3 length: 14
J gene: TRBJ1-2
clone size: many
V gene: TRBV20-1
CDR3 DNA: TGCAGTGCAAATACCGGGACAGTAAAAGGTGGCTACACCTTC
CDR3 protein: CSANTGTVKGGYTF

D gene: NA
CDR3 length: 14
J gene: TRBJ2-7
clone size: NA
V gene: TRBV12-3/TRBV12-4
CDR3 DNA: TGTGCCAGCAGTTCCCCGGCGAACTCCTACGAGCAGTACTTC
CDR3 protein: CASSSPANSYEQYF

D gene: NA
CDR3 length: 12
J gene: TRBJ2-3
clone size: NA
V gene: TRBV6-1
CDR3 DNA: TGTGCCAGCAGTGCCGCGACAGATACGCAGTATTTT
CDR3 protein: CASSAATDTQYF

D gene: TRBD2
CDR3 length: 17
J gene: TRBJ2-5
clone size: NA
V gene: TRBV9
CDR3 DNA: TGTGCCAGCAGCGTAGGGGATTGGCGCGGGAGGGGAGAGACCCAGTACTTC
CDR3 protein: CASSVGDWRGRGETQYF

D gene: NA
CDR3 length: 15
J gene: TRBJ2-7
clone size: few
V gene: TRBV5-1
CDR3 DNA: TGCGCCAGCAGCTTGGTTAATCGACTCAACTACGAGCAGTACTTC
CDR3 protein: CASSLVNRLNYEQYF

D gene: NA
CDR3 length: 13
J gene: TRBJ1-1
clone size: NA
V gene: TRBV18
CDR3 DNA: TGTGCCAGCTCACCAGAGGGATCAGTGAGAGCTTTCTTT
CDR3 protein: CASSPEGSVRAFF

D gene: TRBD1
CDR3 length: 18
J gene: TRBJ2-2
clone size: NA
V gene: TRBV9
CDR3 DNA: TGTGCCAGCAGCGTCCGGGACAGGGTCCAGGCGGGCACCGGGGAGCTGTTTTTT
CDR3 protein: CASSVRDRVQAGTGELFF

D gene: TRBD1
CDR3 length: 15
J gene: TRBJ1-6
clone size: few
V gene: TRBV20-1
CDR3 DNA: TGCAGTGCTAGAGACCGGGACAGCCTTAATTCACCCCTCCACTTT
CDR3 protein: CSARDRDSLNSPLHF

D gene: NA
CDR3 length: 15
J gene: TRBJ2-3
clone size: NA
V gene: TRBV6-6
CDR3 DNA: TGTGCCAGCAGTTACTCGATGGCGGGCACAGATACGCAGTATTTT
CDR3 protein: CASSYSMAGTDTQYF

D gene: NA
CDR3 length: 12
J gene: TRBJ1-2
clone size: NA
V gene: TRBV7-9
CDR3 DNA: TGTGCCAGCAGCCCCGGACAGTTTTGGGACACCTTC
CDR3 protein: CASSPGQFWDTF

D gene: TRBD2
CDR3 length: 13
J gene: TRBJ2-5
clone size: NA
V gene: TRBV20-1
CDR3 DNA: TGCAGTGCTAGTTGGCGGGAGTCAGAGACCCAGTACTTC
CDR3 protein: CSASWRESETQYF

D gene: NA
CDR3 length: 11
J gene: TRBJ2-7
clone size: few
V gene: TRBV25-1
CDR3 DNA: TGTGCCAGCAGTGAGATAAACGAGCAGTACTTC
CDR3 protein: CASSEINEQYF

D gene: TRBD2
CDR3 length: 17
J gene: TRBJ2-3
clone size: NA
V gene: TRBV12-3/TRBV12-4
CDR3 DNA: TGTGCCAGCAGTACAGGGACTAGCGGGGCGAGCACAGATACGCAGTATTTT
CDR3 protein: CASSTGTSGASTDTQYF

D gene: NA
CDR3 length: 13
J gene: TRBJ2-7
clone size: NA
V gene: TRBV4-1
CDR3 DNA: TGCGCCAGCAGCCGCCTGGATCCAGGGGCCCAGTACTTC
CDR3 protein: CASSRLDPGAQYF

D gene: NA
CDR3 length: 15
J gene: TRBJ1-2
clone size: NA
V gene: TRBV6-5
CDR3 DNA: TGTGCCAGCAGTTACTCGAGTACGACAGGAAATGGCTACACCTTC
CDR3 protein: CASSYSSTTGNGYTF

D gene: NA
CDR3 length: 12
J gene: TRBJ2-5
clone size: few
V gene: TRBV29-1
CDR3 DNA: TGCAGCGTTGATCCCGGGCGGGAGACCCAGTACTTC
CDR3 protein: CSVDPGRETQYF

D gene: NA
CDR3 length: 14
J gene: TRBJ2-7
clone size: once
V gene: TRBV2
CDR3 DNA: TGTGCCAGCAGCCCGGGGGCTCCCCTCGACGAGCAGTACTTC
CDR3 protein: CASSPGAPLDEQYF

D gene: TRBD1
CDR3 length: 16
J gene: TRBJ2-1
clone size: NA
V gene: TRBV6-6
CDR3 DNA: TGTGCCAGCAGTTATTTCAGGGGGCGGTCCGGCAATGAGCAGTTCTTC
CDR3 protein: CASSYFRGRSGNEQFF

D gene: TRBD1
CDR3 length: 14
J gene: TRBJ2-7
clone size: few
V gene: TRBV6-5
CDR3 DNA: TGTGCCAGCAGTTGGGCAGGGGGCTCCTACGAGCAGTACTTC
CDR3 protein: CASSWAGGSYEQYF

D gene: NA
CDR3 length: 15
J gene: TRBJ2-7
clone size: NA
V gene: TRBV20-1
CDR3 DNA: TGCAGTGCCGACCCAGGGACACCCCCTTCCTACGAGCAGTACTTC
CDR3 protein: CSADPGTPPSYEQYF

D gene: NA
CDR3 length: 14
J gene: TRBJ1-2
clone size: few
V gene: TRBV6-5
CDR3 DNA: TGTGCCAGCAGCCCGAGGAGGGGGTCCTATGGCTACACCTTC
CDR3 protein: CASSPRRGSYGYTF